This passage covers 26 T cell receptor beta chains from one sample sequenced in a study of blood T cell repertoires in COVID-19. The assay was immunoSEQ multiplex PCR, and TCRdb's table has in-frame clones only and misses some. The sample lists about 130,000 clones; more than 75% were seen once. The sequencing input was peripheral blood. The source is a woman between 70 and 85 years old with COVID-19, enrolled during active disease.

This rearrangement joins TRBV5-5 to TRBJ1-5, with 7 nucleotides matching TRBD1. The CDR3 spans 14 residues. J was trimmed by 4 bases and V by 2 bases; bases with no gene match: 3. Germline loops: CDR1 SGHKS, CDR2 YYEKEE (reference sequence). The CDR3 DNA reads as TGTGCCAGCAGCTTCGGACAGGCAAATCAGCCCCAGCATTTT. It encodes CASSFGQANQPQHF.

The genes are TRBV9 and TRBJ2-1; 12 bases fit TRBD1. This CDR3 region has 16 residues. The germline V gene encodes CDR1 SGDLS and CDR2 YYNGEE. V lost 2 bases, J lost 7 bases, and 7 bases stayed unmatched. The CDR3 nucleotides read TGTGCCAGCAGCGTCCAAGGGACAGGGGGCACGAATGAGCAGTTCTTC. Encoded protein: CASSVQGTGGTNEQFF. The variable domain in full, with the rest retrieved from reference TRBV9 and TRBJ2-1, is DSGVTQTPKHLITATGQRVTLRCSPRSGDLSVYWYQQSLDQGLQFLIQYYNGEERAKGNILERFSAQQFPDLHSELNLSSLELGDSALYFCASSVQGTGGTNEQFFGPGTRLTVL.

This chain uses TRBV14 with TRBJ1-2, with 9 positions matching TRBD1. V was clipped by 4 bases and J by 5 bases; unmatched bases: 11. The CDR3 has 16 amino acids. CDR1 is SGHDN, CDR2 FVKESK, per germline. CDR3 loop: CASSLRGTGFLYGYTF. The CDR3 DNA follows: TGTGCCAGCAGCCTACGGGGGACAGGGTTTCTTTATGGCTACACCTTC.

The genes are TRBV2 and TRBJ2-3; 7 bases align to TRBD2. The CDR3 spans 14 residues. Germline CDR1 SNHLY, CDR2 FYNNEI. V dropped 4 bases and J dropped 2; count of bases not matched to a gene: 3. The CDR3 region is CASSGSGATDTQYF. CDR3 sequence (DNA): TGTGCCAGCAGTGGGAGCGGGGCCACAGATACGCAGTATTTT.

In DNA form, the CDR3 reads TGCGCCAGCAGCACGGGCGGGGAACCCACTGAAGCTTTCTTT. Protein product: CASSTGGEPTEAFF. The gene calls are TRBV5-1 and TRBJ1-1, with D hard to call. Germline assignment: CDR1 SGHRS and CDR2 YFSETQ. V lost 4 bases and J 4 bases, leaving 14 bases between the germline ends. The length of the CDR3 is 14 residues.

The V gene is TRBV5-6, the J gene TRBJ1-1; D is perhaps TRBD1 (5 bases). The CDR3 is 15 amino acids. The V gene lost 3 bases and the J gene lost 4 bases, with 16 bases spanning the gap. The germline V gene encodes CDR1 SGHDT and CDR2 YYEEEE. CDR3 protein: CASSYGSTGVTEAFF. The CDR3 nucleotides read TGTGCCAGCAGCTACGGGTCCACGGGGGTCACTGAAGCTTTCTTT.

The chain carries TRBV9 and TRBJ1-2; no firm D call. The V gene lost 3 bases and the J gene lost 0 bases, with 12 bases spanning the gap. From germline, CDR1 is SGDLS and CDR2 YYNGEE. The CDR3 has 15 amino acids. The CDR3 bases are TGTGCCAGCAGCGGCGGGTTCAGACCTAACTATGGCTACACCTTC. It codes for CASSGGFRPNYGYTF.

This chain joins TRBV30 and TRBJ1-4, with a weak D call TRBD1 (6 bases). Germline lookup yields CDR1 GTSNPN and CDR2 SVGIG (reference sequence). The V gene lost 0 bases and the J gene lost 7 bases, with 12 bases spanning the gap. This CDR3 spans 14 amino acids. The CDR3 coding sequence is TGTGCCTGGAGTGTACGGGGGGCGGGTGAAAAACTGTTTTTT. Amino acid sequence: CAWSVRGAGEKLFF.

This chain connects TRBV7-3 to TRBJ2-2, with D uncertain. V was cut by 5 bases and J by 6 bases, with 10 bases left in between. The CDR3 consists of 13 residues. Germline CDR1 SGHTA, CDR2 FQGTGA. CDR3 residues: CASSPQEAGELFF. The CDR3 coding sequence is TGTGCCAGCAGCCCCCAAGAGGCCGGGGAGCTGTTTTTT.

The genes are TRBV24-1 and TRBJ1-5, with D uncertain. Germline CDR1 is KGHDR and CDR2 is SFDVKD. The CDR3 contains 13 residues. V lost 3 bases to trimming and J lost 4 bases, with 6 bases between them. CDR3 residues: CATSDTQNQPQHF. Here the CDR3 DNA reads TGTGCCACCAGTGATACCCAGAATCAGCCCCAGCATTTT.

This chain joins TRBV6-1 and TRBJ1-3; TRBD1 is a possible D gene (5 bases). Germline V gives CDR1 MNHNS, CDR2 SASEGT. Between the trimmed V and J ends, which lost 0 bases and 4 bases, there was a span of 19 bases. The CDR3 totals 18 residues. The CDR3 nucleotides read TGTGCCAGCAGTGAAGCCCTCCTTGGGGGACTGGGGGGAAACACCATATATTTT. This translates into CASSEALLGGLGGNTIYF.

Remarks on this clone: The junction does not match germline at one end; this may be a read error. The V gene is TRBV7-2, the J gene TRBJ2-7; no reliable D call. CDR1 and CDR2 (germline): SGHTA, FQGNSA. This CDR3 is 13 amino acids long. Here the CDR3 DNA reads TGTGCCAGCAGCTTAGGGGCAACCTACGGGCAGTACTTC. This encodes CASSLGATYGQYF. Full variable domain (outside the CDR3, taken from reference TRBV7-2 and TRBJ2-7): GAGVSQSPSNKVTEKGKDVELRCDPISGHTALYWYRQSLGQGLEFLIYFQGNSAPDKSGLPSDRFSAERTGGSVSTLTIQRTQQEDSAVYLCASSLGATYGQYFGPGTRLTVT.

This clone was detected once. The V and J genes are TRBV19 and TRBJ1-2; no firm D call. CDR3 length: 14 residues. V lost 8 bases and J 6 bases, leaving 19 bases between the germline ends. CDR1 and CDR2 from the germline V gene are LNHDA and SQIVND (reference sequence). CDR3 residues: CASPTLHPWHGYTF. CDR3 nucleotide sequence: TGTGCCAGTCCCACCCTCCACCCATGGCATGGCTACACCTTC.

This clone came up a few times. This chain connects TRBV6-5 to TRBJ1-1, with 7 bases lining up with TRBD1. The CDR3 loop spans 12 amino acids. The junction had 2 bases not matched to a gene; V was cut back by 6 bases and J by 4 bases. CDR1 is MNHEY and CDR2 is SVGAGI in the germline V gene. The CDR3 DNA follows: TGTGCCAGCAGGTACAGGGGCACTGAAGCTTTCTTT. It translates to CASRYRGTEAFF.

This rearrangement joins TRBV6-5 to TRBJ1-4; possibly TRBD1 for D (5 bases). The CDR3 is 14 amino acids. Germline CDR1 MNHEY, CDR2 SVGAGI. With 7 bases removed from V and 5 bases from J, the gap between germline ends came to 14 bases. For the CDR3, the DNA is TGTGCCAGCATGCGGGGGTACGGGAATGAAAAACTGTTTTTT. Translating gives CASMRGYGNEKLFF.

This clone came up a few times. V gene TRBV7-3 combines with J gene TRBJ2-1; D gene uncertain. CDR3 length: 13 amino acids. In germline, CDR1 is SGHTA, CDR2 FQGTGA. V lost 3 bases, J lost 5 bases, and 8 bases lay in between. The CDR3 coding sequence is TGTGCCAGCAGCTTTGAGGTGGACAATGAGCAGTTCTTC. Residues: CASSFEVDNEQFF.

This clone was observed once. This chain connects TRBV2 to TRBJ2-7; D perhaps matches TRBD1 (7 bases). This CDR3 has 14 amino acids. Trimming removed 5 bases from V and 5 bases from J, with 16 bases in between. CDR1 SNHLY and CDR2 FYNNEI come from the germline V gene. CDR3 DNA: TGTGCCAGCAGTAAGGAGGGGGCTTTCCACGAGCAGTACTTC. It codes for CASSKEGAFHEQYF. Drawing the rest from reference TRBV2 and TRBJ2-7, the complete variable domain is EPEVTQTPSHQVTQMGQEVILRCVPISNHLYFYWYRQILGQKVEFLVSFYNNEISEKSEIFDDQFSVERPDGSNFTLKIRSTKLEDSAMYFCASSKEGAFHEQYFGPGTRLTVT.

Note on this clone: This same CDR3 is encoded by further DNA sequences in the sample. The V gene is TRBV5-1, the J gene TRBJ1-5; D unresolved. V gave up 3 bases and J gave up 6 bases, with 10 bases separating them. The CDR3 loop spans 13 amino acids. Germline CDR1 is SGHRS and CDR2 is YFSETQ. CDR3 DNA sequence: TGCGCCAGCAGCTCCTATGTCGGTCAGCCCCAGCATTTT. This gives the protein CASSSYVGQPQHF.

The genes are TRBV5-6 and TRBJ2-1; TRBD1 agrees at 9 bases. CDR1 is SGHDT and CDR2 is YYEEEE in the germline V gene. The CDR3 sequence is 16 residues long. With V trimmed by 6 bases and J by 8 bases, 15 bases remained unmatched. The DNA for the CDR3 is TGTGCCAGCACCTTCCTCCGGGACAGGGTTTACGATGAGCAGTTCTTC. Amino acid sequence: CASTFLRDRVYDEQFF.

The chain links TRBV29-1 to TRBJ1-4; D unresolved. The CDR3 spans 14 residues. Germline assignment: CDR1 SQVTM and CDR2 ANQGSEA. Trimming pared 6 bases from V and 5 bases from J, leaving 16 bases between. The CDR3 is CSVSGRTTNEKLFF. For the CDR3, the DNA is TGCAGCGTATCTGGACGGACTACAAATGAAAAACTGTTTTTT.

The gene calls are TRBV6-6 and TRBJ1-5; D is possibly TRBD1 (6 bases). The CDR3 length is 14 residues. Germline V gene data show CDR1 as MNHNY and CDR2 as SVGAGI (reference sequence). V lost 0 bases to trimming and J lost 7 bases, with 10 bases between them. The CDR3 protein is CASSYSPGAQPQHF. The CDR3 nucleotides are TGTGCCAGCAGTTACTCGCCAGGGGCGCAGCCCCAGCATTTT.

This clone was seen only once. This sequence joins TRBV13 and TRBJ2-1, with TRBD1 matching 8 bases. Germline V gene data show CDR1 as PRHDT and CDR2 as FYEKMQ (reference sequence). V shed 5 bases and J 7 bases; nucleotides not matched to a gene: 4. The CDR3 has 13 residues. CDR3 nucleotides: TGTGCCAGCAGCGCGACAGGGGCGAATGAGCAGTTCTTC. Its translation is CASSATGANEQFF. The full variable domain, its missing parts supplied by reference TRBV13 and TRBJ2-1, is AAGVIQSPRHLIKEKRETATLKCYPIPRHDTVYWYQQGPGQDPQFLISFYEKMQSDKGSIPDRFSAQQFSDYHSELNMSSLELGDSALYFCASSATGANEQFFGPGTRLTVL.

The chain joins TRBV6-1 to TRBJ1-5, with D hard to call. This CDR3 contains 15 residues. The germline CDR1 and CDR2 sequences are MNHNS and SASEGT. Trimming left V 0 bases short and J 1 base short, with 7 bases between. The CDR3 DNA sequence: TGTGCCAGCAGTGAAGCACACCCCAGCAATCAGCCCCAGCATTTT. Translated, it gives CASSEAHPSNQPQHF.

The rearrangement joins TRBV3-1 (or the pseudogene TRBV3-2) to TRBJ1-2, with 7 bases lining up with TRBD1. Trimming removed 4 bases from V and 3 bases from J; junction bases left unmatched: 5. Germline CDR1 and CDR2: LGHDT and YNNKEL (reference sequence). This CDR3 spans 14 amino acids. The CDR3 DNA follows: TGTGCCAGCAGCCTGACCGGGACAGACTATGGCTACACCTTC. This encodes CASSLTGTDYGYTF.

The V gene is TRBV30, the J gene TRBJ2-1, with D maybe TRBD1 (8 bases). Germline V CDR1 and CDR2: GTSNPN, SVGIG (reference sequence). Trimming took 0 bases from V and 11 from J, leaving 17 bases between them. CDR3 length: 14 amino acids. CDR3 sequence: CAWSVQGGGGKQFF. DNA for the CDR3: TGTGCCTGGAGTGTACAGGGGGGGGGTGGTAAGCAGTTCTTC.

The J gene is TRBJ1-2, the V gene TRBV7-9, with D possibly matching TRBD1 (5 bases). The CDR3 spans 12 residues. Looked up from germline, CDR1 is SEHNR and CDR2 is FQNEAQ (reference sequence). V gave up 5 bases and J gave up 8 bases, with 12 bases separating them. The CDR3 nucleotides are TGTGCCAGCAGCCCGGGACTGTTGGGCTACACCTTC. It specifies CASSPGLLGYTF.